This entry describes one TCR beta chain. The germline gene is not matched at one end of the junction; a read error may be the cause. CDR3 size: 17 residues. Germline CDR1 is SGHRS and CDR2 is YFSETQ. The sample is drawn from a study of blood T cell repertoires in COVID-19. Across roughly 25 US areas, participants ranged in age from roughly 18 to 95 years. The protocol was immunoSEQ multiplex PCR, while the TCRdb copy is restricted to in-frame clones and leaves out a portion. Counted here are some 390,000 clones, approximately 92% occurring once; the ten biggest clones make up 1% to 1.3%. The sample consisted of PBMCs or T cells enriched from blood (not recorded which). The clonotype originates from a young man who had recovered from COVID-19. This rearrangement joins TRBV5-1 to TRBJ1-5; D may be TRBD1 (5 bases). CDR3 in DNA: TGCGCCAGCAGCGCAGGACATGGGGGGTCTAGCACTCAGCCCCAGCATTTT. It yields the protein CASSAGHGGSSTQPQHF.